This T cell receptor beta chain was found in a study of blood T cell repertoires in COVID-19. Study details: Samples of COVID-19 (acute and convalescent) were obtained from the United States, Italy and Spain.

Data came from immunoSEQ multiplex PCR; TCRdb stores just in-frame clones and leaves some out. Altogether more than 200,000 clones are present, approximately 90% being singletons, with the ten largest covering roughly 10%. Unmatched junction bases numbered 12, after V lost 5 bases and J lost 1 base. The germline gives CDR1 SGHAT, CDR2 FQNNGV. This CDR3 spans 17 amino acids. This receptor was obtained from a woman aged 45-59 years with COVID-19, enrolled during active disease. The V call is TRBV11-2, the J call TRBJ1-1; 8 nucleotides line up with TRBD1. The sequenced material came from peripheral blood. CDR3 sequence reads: CASSEREDTGGNTEAFF. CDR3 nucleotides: TGTGCCAGCAGCGAACGGGAAGACACAGGGGGGAACACTGAAGCTTTCTTT.